This T cell receptor (beta chain) was recorded in a study of CD8 T cells in Susac syndrome. The controls, all healthy donors, were matched for age and sex. Trimming took 5 bases from V and 7 from J; bases not matched to a gene: 11. The CDR3 runs 14 residues. Germline V gene data show CDR1 as SGHAT and CDR2 as FQDESV (reference sequence). The RNA, roughly 0.5 to 1 ug, was put through reverse transcription using random hexamers. Each CDR3 protein gets one entry after TCRdb re-called the immunoSEQ multiplex PCR reads with MiXCR. The data hold around 150,000 distinct CDR3 sequences, with around 94% observed a single time.

V usage is TRBV11-1 and J usage is TRBJ2-7; TRBD2 matches at 7 bases. The TCR originated in a human donor in good health. Sequenced: CD8+ T cells from PBMCs. CDR3 in amino acids: CASSPAGSQLEQYF. CDR3 in DNA: TGTGCCAGCAGCCCAGCGGGGTCCCAACTGGAGCAGTACTTC.